This T cell receptor (beta chain) was identified in a study of blood T cell repertoires in COVID-19. Study context: T cells, B-cell-depleted T cells, or PBMCs provided the cDNA or gDNA that served as material.

Study members were between roughly 18 and 89 years old and lived in over 20 US regions. Recovered status in Cohort 3 required two negative PCRs, clearance, or symptom resolution. In the original workflow: Nucleated cell counts were estimated from reference gene primer amplification. TCRdb's table, derived via immunoSEQ multiplex PCR, lists solely in-frame clones and lacks some. For V, J and clone size, that table is used; D and trimming come from the DNA. The sample lists nearly 350,000 clones, over 75% occurring once. The V gene lost 4 bases and the J gene lost 1 base, with 16 bases spanning the gap. CDR1 SGHAT and CDR2 FQNNGV come from the germline V gene. This CDR3 is 17 amino acids long.

This receptor was taken from a woman in her thirties who had recovered from COVID-19. The rearrangement links TRBV11-2 to TRBJ2-2; weak D call: TRBD2 (6 bases). Sequencing was carried out using PBMCs or T cells enriched from blood (not recorded which). The CDR3 protein is CASSSYWRGENTGELFF. Written as DNA, the CDR3 is TGTGCCAGCAGCTCCTACTGGCGGGGAGAGAACACCGGGGAGCTGTTTTTT.